A single sample gave rise to the 29 T cell receptor beta chains below, sequenced in a study of blood T cells in healthy people across ages. Alongside a J-beta primer mix, a sample-barcoded 5' primer served in a second PCR lasting about 7 to 11 cycles. In TCRdb, the 5' RACE reads were re-called with MiXCR into one record per CDR3 protein. The data show roughly 2 million distinct CDR3 sequences, less than 50% seen once. Sequenced input: blood. All receptors derive from a woman between 35 and 50 years old in good health.

This clonotype was seen a few times. This sequence joins TRBV7-2 and TRBJ2-1; 9 positions match TRBD2. CDR1 is SGHTA, CDR2 FQGNSA, per germline. The CDR3 covers 16 residues. The ends lost 1 base at V and 5 bases at J; junction bases unmatched: 6. Here the CDR3 DNA reads TGTGCCAGCAGCTTAGGGCCCAGCGGGGGGAACAATGAGCAGTTCTTC. Its translation: CASSLGPSGGNNEQFF.

The rearrangement uses TRBV6-1 and TRBJ2-3; 12 nucleotides match TRBD2. V gave up 6 bases and J gave up 4 bases; unmatched junction bases: 11. Looked up from germline, CDR1 is MNHNS and CDR2 is SASEGT. The length of the CDR3 is 17 residues. The CDR3 loop reads CASRLAGGAGFPDTQYF. The CDR3, as DNA: TGTGCCAGCAGGCTAGCGGGGGGGGCAGGATTCCCAGATACGCAGTATTTT.

The chain employs TRBV29-1 and TRBJ1-5; tentatively, D is TRBD1 (5 bases). V was cut by 4 bases and J by 7 bases, with 14 bases left in between. CDR1 and CDR2 (germline): SQVTM, ANQGSEA. This CDR3 region has 13 residues. The DNA for the CDR3 is TGCAGCGTTGGGACGTATTCAGGGCAGCCCCAGCATTTT. Translating it yields CSVGTYSGQPQHF.

This clonotype was seen only a few times. The gene calls are TRBV29-1 and TRBJ2-3; 9 bases match TRBD2. After removal of 2 bases from V and 3 bases from J, the junction contained 3 bases not matched to a gene. This CDR3 has 14 residues. Per the germline V gene, CDR1 is SQVTM and CDR2 is ANQGSEA. The CDR3 nucleotides are TGCAGCGTTGAAACGGGACTAGCAACAGATACGCAGTATTTT. Translating it yields CSVETGLATDTQYF.

V is TRBV6-6 and J is TRBJ1-6, with D unclear. With 5 bases removed from V and 3 bases from J, the gap between germline ends came to 8 bases. In germline, CDR1 is MNHNY, CDR2 SVGAGI (reference sequence). The CDR3 loop spans 14 amino acids. Here the CDR3 reads CASSDRDYNSPLHF. In DNA, the CDR3 is TGTGCCAGCAGTGACCGAGACTATAATTCACCCCTCCACTTT.

This chain uses TRBV7-2 with TRBJ1-2; 7 positions match TRBD1. V dropped 3 bases and J dropped 2; count of bases not matched to a gene: 6. The CDR3 loop spans 15 amino acids. Per germline, CDR1 SGHTA and CDR2 FQGNSA. DNA for the CDR3: TGTGCCAGCAGCTTCGAGGACAGGCTAAACTATGGCTACACCTTC. The encoded protein is CASSFEDRLNYGYTF.

The V call is TRBV27, the J call TRBJ1-1, with 7 bases matching TRBD1. The CDR3 covers 13 residues. Germline V gene lookup returns CDR1 MNHEY and CDR2 SMNVEV (reference sequence). V was clipped by 6 bases and J by 3 bases; unmatched bases: 4. Here the CDR3 DNA reads TGTGCCAGCAGGGAGGGGGCGGACACTGAAGCTTTCTTT. Amino acids: CASREGADTEAFF.

The chain employs TRBV6-6 and TRBJ2-7, with D uncertain. The CDR3 runs to 13 residues. Germline CDR1 MNHNY, CDR2 SVGAGI (reference sequence). Trimming took 0 bases from V and 7 from J, leaving 10 bases between them. The CDR3 nucleotides are TGTGCCAGCAGTTACTCGAGTGGGGTTGAGCAGTACTTC. It translates to CASSYSSGVEQYF.

This chain uses TRBV7-9 with TRBJ1-5; TRBD1 might be the D (5 bases). V was cut by 4 bases and J by 3 bases, with 19 bases left in between. This CDR3 is 17 amino acids long. Germline lookup yields CDR1 SEHNR and CDR2 FQNEAQ (reference sequence). CDR3 loop: CASSSYSADRDNQPQHF. The CDR3 DNA reads TGTGCCAGCAGCTCTTATAGCGCCGACAGAGACAATCAGCCCCAGCATTTT.

On this clonotype itself: It differs at one base from a far larger clone, so likely a read error. The genes are TRBV7-2 and TRBJ1-5, with D unclear. The CDR3 has 13 residues. Germline V CDR1 and CDR2: SGHTA, FQGNSA. The V and J ends lost 2 bases and 2 bases respectively, with 4 bases between them. CDR3: CASSLSRNQPQHF. The CDR3 nucleotides are TGTGCCAGCAGCTTAAGTCGCAATCAGCCCCAGCATTTT.

The chain links TRBV29-1 to TRBJ1-1; no clear D gene. The CDR3 covers 13 residues. Germline V CDR1 and CDR2: SQVTM, ANQGSEA. Trimming cost V 7 bases and J 1 base, with 13 bases left between them. CDR3 in amino acids: CSAVPGQNTEAFF. In DNA, the CDR3 is TGCAGCGCTGTGCCCGGGCAGAACACTGAAGCTTTCTTT.

This clonotype was recorded a few times. The V and J genes are TRBV7-2 and TRBJ2-7; TRBD2 aligns across 16 bases. CDR3 length equals 18 residues. Trimming cost V 1 base and J 4 bases; bases outside gene matches: 7. Germline V lookup: CDR1 SGHTA, CDR2 FQGNSA. CDR3 sequence reads: CASSLEGLAGGHRYEQYF. CDR3 sequence (DNA): TGTGCCAGCAGCTTAGAGGGACTAGCGGGGGGGCATAGGTACGAGCAGTACTTC.

To note about this clonotype: The CDR3 end shows no conserved phenylalanine or tryptophan, and so a read error is likely. The chain recombines TRBV4-1 with TRBJ1-2; D gene ambiguous. V shed 3 bases and J shed 8 bases, with 7 bases lying between them. CDR3 length: 11 amino acids. Looked up from germline, CDR1 is MGHRA and CDR2 is YSYEKL. As DNA, the CDR3 is TGCGCCAGCAGCCAGCCCTCGGGCTACACCTTA. This sequence encodes CASSQPSGYTL.

The V and J genes are TRBV6-2 or TRBV6-3 and TRBJ2-7; 7 bases are shared with TRBD1. V lost 6 bases and J lost 6; bases outside the gene matches: 8. Per the germline V gene, CDR1 is MNHEY and CDR2 is SVGEGT. This CDR3 contains 13 residues. The CDR3 region is CASRKTTGSEQYF. The DNA of the CDR3 is TGTGCCAGCAGAAAAACGACAGGGAGCGAGCAGTACTTC.

V and J are TRBV6-1 and TRBJ2-7, with 9 positions matching TRBD1. This CDR3 is 15 amino acids long. Trimming removed 4 bases from V and 6 bases from J; junction bases left unmatched: 10. CDR1 is MNHNS, CDR2 SASEGT, per germline. This CDR3 reads CASSGRSGQGIEQYF. The CDR3, as DNA: TGTGCCAGCAGTGGTCGGAGCGGACAGGGGATCGAGCAGTACTTC.

Comments on this clonotype: An end of the junction differs from the germline gene, which may be a read error. The V and J genes are TRBV7-2 and TRBJ2-6, with a tentative D call TRBD2 (6 bases). The CDR3 extends over 17 amino acids. CDR1 is SGHTA and CDR2 is FQGNSA in the germline V gene. CDR3 in DNA: TGTGCCAGCAGCTTAGACTTGGGGGGATCCGGGGCCGACGTCCTGACTTTC. Translating gives CASSLDLGGSGADVLTF.

Here the CDR3 DNA reads TGTGCCAGCAGCTTGGTACTAGCGGGGGGGCGTGCCTACAATGAGCAGTTCTTC. Its translation is CASSLVLAGGRAYNEQFF. The chain couples TRBV7-2 to TRBJ2-1; TRBD2 agrees at 13 bases. From germline, CDR1 is SGHTA and CDR2 FQGNSA. Trimming took 3 bases from V and 2 from J; bases not matched to a gene: 7. The CDR3 runs to 18 residues.

V and J are TRBV4-3 and TRBJ1-2; no reliable D call. Germline assignment: CDR1 LGHNA and CDR2 YSLEER. Trimming removed 0 bases at V and 6 bases at J, with 14 bases between. This CDR3 comprises 15 residues. The CDR3 here is CASSQEGRTSDGYTF. The CDR3 nucleotides are TGCGCCAGCAGCCAAGAAGGGAGAACATCCGATGGCTACACCTTC.

The J gene is TRBJ1-5, the V gene TRBV28, with D unresolved. Germline V gene sequence: CDR1 MDHEN, CDR2 SYDVKM. The CDR3 sequence is 13 residues long. V lost 7 bases to trimming and J lost 0 bases, with 7 bases between them. The CDR3 here is CASKRYSNQPQHF. DNA for the CDR3: TGTGCCAGCAAACGATATAGCAATCAGCCCCAGCATTTT.

This chain uses TRBV14 with TRBJ2-5; no clear D gene. Looked up from germline, CDR1 is SGHDN and CDR2 is FVKESK. This CDR3 has 15 residues. Trimming cost V 0 bases and J 1 base, with 9 bases left between them. The DNA for the CDR3 is TGTGCCAGCAGCCAAGATTTGAAGGTCCAAGAGACCCAGTACTTC. This sequence encodes CASSQDLKVQETQYF.

The genes are TRBV27 and TRBJ1-2; TRBD1 matches 10 bases. Unmatched junction bases numbered 11, after V lost 7 bases and J lost 0 bases. CDR3 size: 17 residues. Germline CDR1 MNHEY, CDR2 SMNVEV (reference sequence). In nucleotides, the CDR3 is TGTGCCAGCACCCTTAGCGGGACAGGGGCATCTAACTATGGCTACACCTTC. Its protein is CASTLSGTGASNYGYTF.

This clonotype was seen only once. The chain employs TRBV20-1 and TRBJ1-2; maybe TRBD1 (5 bases). This CDR3 is 13 amino acids long. V was clipped by 7 bases and J by 5 bases, with 17 bases between them. Germline loops: CDR1 DFQATT, CDR2 SNEGSKA (reference sequence). The CDR3 region is CSVTQGNEYGYTF. CDR3 DNA sequence: TGCAGTGTAACCCAGGGAAATGAATATGGCTACACCTTC.

The chain recombines TRBV5-1 with TRBJ2-7, with 7 bases that match TRBD1. The DNA end lines up better with TRBJ2-5; the J call may be wrong. The CDR3 has 19 amino acids. CDR1 and CDR2 (germline): SGHRS, YFSETQ. As DNA, the CDR3 is TGCGCCAGCAGCTTTTGGCCTGCACAGGGGCGTTCTCATGGGGAGACCCAGTACTTC. Translated, it gives CASSFWPAQGRSHGETQYF.

CDR3 protein: CSARDLAGSTDTQYF. The DNA of the CDR3 is TGCAGTGCTAGAGATTTGGCCGGATCCACAGATACGCAGTATTTT. The chain employs TRBV20-1 and TRBJ2-3, with D uncertain. The length of the CDR3 is 15 residues. Germline-derived CDR1 and CDR2 are DFQATT and SNEGSKA (reference sequence). V was cut by 0 bases and J by 2 bases, with 12 bases left in between.

CDR3 loop: CSVRAGVFSGANVLTF. The CDR3 nucleotides read TGCAGCGTTCGGGCAGGGGTGTTTTCCGGGGCCAACGTCCTGACTTTC. The chain combines TRBV29-1 with TRBJ2-6; tentatively, D is TRBD1 (6 bases). Trimming stripped 5 bases from V and 4 bases from J, with 18 bases between. This CDR3 has 16 residues. CDR1 is SQVTM, CDR2 ANQGSEA, per germline. The full variable domain, with the rest looked up from reference TRBV29-1 and TRBJ2-6, is SAVISQKPSRDICQRGTSLTIQCQVDSQVTMMFWYRQQPGQSLTLIATANQGSEATYESGFVIDKFPISRPNLTFSTLTVSNMSPEDSSIYLCSVRAGVFSGANVLTFGAGSRLTVL.

The table lists this clonotype with a few counts. J is TRBJ2-1 and V is TRBV7-2; D tentatively fits TRBD1 or TRBD2 (6 bases each). The V gene lost 1 base and the J gene lost 6 bases, with 13 bases spanning the gap. Germline CDR1 reads SGHTA; CDR2 reads FQGNSA. The CDR3 extends over 15 amino acids. CDR3 sequence (DNA): TGTGCCAGCAGCTTAGTTGGGGGGCAGGCCAATGAGCAGTTCTTC. It yields the protein CASSLVGGQANEQFF.

Only a few counts were recorded for this clonotype. The chain joins TRBV5-1 to TRBJ2-1; unclear D gene. The CDR3 spans 14 residues. Germline V gene sequence: CDR1 SGHRS, CDR2 YFSETQ. V was trimmed by 2 bases and J by 3 bases, leaving 9 bases between them. CDR3 residues: CASSFKNDYNEQFF. The CDR3 bases are TGCGCCAGCAGCTTTAAAAACGACTACAATGAGCAGTTCTTC.

On this clonotype: A much larger clonotype is one base distant, so this may be a read error. The chain employs TRBV24-1 and TRBJ2-3; D may be TRBD1 (5 bases). The CDR3 has 13 residues. Germline V gives CDR1 KGHDR, CDR2 SFDVKD. V lost 5 bases to trimming and J lost 2 bases, with 7 bases between them. CDR3 protein: CATSGQPTDTQYF. The CDR3 DNA reads as TGTGCCACCAGTGGACAGCCCACAGATACGCAGTATTTT.

The genes are TRBV4-3 and TRBJ1-1, with D tentatively TRBD1 (5 bases). This CDR3 has 16 residues. From germline, CDR1 is LGHNA and CDR2 YSLEER. V was cut by 1 base and J by 0 bases, with 12 bases left in between. The CDR3 reads CASSQGLMGLNTEAFF. Written as DNA, the CDR3 is TGCGCCAGCAGCCAAGGGTTAATGGGACTGAACACTGAAGCTTTCTTT.